This T cell receptor beta chain was sequenced for a study of neoadjuvant nivolumab and ipilimumab in lung cancer. General study findings and limits: From pretherapy to surgery, tumor richness and clonality rose with dual therapy. TCR sequencing covered a small number of samples. Resected-tumor TCR richness correlated positively with pretherapy blood richness.

This clone was picked up one time. Its matching antigen is unknown. The V end was cut by 4 bases, the J end by 0 bases, with 11 bases between. The CDR3 runs to 14 residues. Per germline, CDR1 SGDLS and CDR2 YYNGEE. This table comes from immunoSEQ multiplex PCR, and its TCRdb copy is limited to in-frame clones, with some not included. The sample lists around 24,000 clones; 75% to 90% were seen once. This sequence was found in an adult with non-small cell lung cancer. The specimen was tumor tissue, collected after neoadjuvant nivolumab, alone or with ipilimumab, at or shortly before surgery. V gene TRBV9 combines with J gene TRBJ2-7; tentative D call: TRBD2 (6 bases). CDR3 nucleotide sequence: TGTGCCAGCAGCTCCACCGGGAGCTCCTACGAGCAGTACTTC. Translating it yields CASSSTGSSYEQYF. The variable domain in full, with the rest retrieved from reference TRBV9 and TRBJ2-7, is DSGVTQTPKHLITATGQRVTLRCSPRSGDLSVYWYQQSLDQGLQFLIQYYNGEERAKGNILERFSAQQFPDLHSELNLSSLELGDSALYFCASSSTGSSYEQYFGPGTRLTVT.